The 15 T cell receptor beta chains given below trace back to one sample, sequenced in a study of T cell clonality in common variable immunodeficiency. Study-level points and caveats: Common variable immunodeficiency TCR beta sequences reportedly had fewer deletions and N-nucleotide insertions.

These receptors have no identified antigens. Measured with immunoSEQ multiplex PCR; TCRdb has only the in-frame clones, and not every one. This sample has some 16,000 clones, each found more than once. Sequences were obtained from peripheral blood mononuclear cells. Receptors originate from a human donor with common variable immunodeficiency.

This clone showed up just a few times. The read stops 3 residues short of the end of the CDR3; the missing end is completed from the germline J gene. Other nucleotide sequences from this sample produce the same CDR3. The V and J genes are TRBV18 and TRBJ1-1; TRBD1 agrees at 7 bases. The CDR3 totals 13 residues. The germline V gene encodes CDR1 KGHSH and CDR2 LQKENI. The CDR3 here is CASSPTGNAEAFF. CDR3 DNA, as far as it was read: TGTGCCAGCTCCCCGACAGGGAACGCCGAA.

With respect to this clone: The read gets to within 3 residues of the CDR3 end, and the germline J gene fills in the rest. The chain couples TRBV7-2 to TRBJ1-6, with D possibly being TRBD1 (5 bases). Germline values: CDR1 SGHTA, CDR2 FQGNSA. CDR3 length equals 14 residues. Trimming removed 5 bases from V and 10 bases from J, with 15 bases in between. The CDR3 here is CASSEGVAYSPLHF. The CDR3 bases that were read are TGTGCCAGCAGCGAAGGGGTAGCATACTCACCC.

At least ten counts were recorded for this clone. The read is 3 residues too short to cover the CDR3 end, so that end is filled in from the germline J gene. The J gene is TRBJ1-3, the V gene TRBV28; D gene unclear. This CDR3 is 13 amino acids long. V dropped 6 bases and J dropped 1 base, with 7 bases sitting between them. Looked up from germline, CDR1 is MDHEN and CDR2 is SYDVKM. The CDR3 loop reads CASRSNSGNTIYF. Partial CDR3 DNA: TGTGCCAGCAGGAGCAATTCTGGAAACACC.

This clone occurred many times. The read ends 3 residues before the CDR3 terminus; that terminus is restored from the germline J gene. The chain combines TRBV12-3 or TRBV12-4 with TRBJ2-2; 10 bases are a match to TRBD1. This CDR3 has 16 amino acids. The trim removed 6 bases at V and 5 bases at J, leaving 9 bases unmatched. The CDR3 loop is CASRSNRDRGTGELFF. The CDR3 bases that were read are TGTGCCAGCAGATCCAACCGGGACAGGGGAACCGGGGAG.

This clone was seen a few times. The CDR3 goes on 3 residues after the read ends, and that part is filled in from the germline J gene. The V gene is TRBV5-1, the J gene TRBJ2-4; D may be TRBD1 (6 bases). The CDR3 extends over 15 amino acids. Germline assignment: CDR1 SGHRS and CDR2 YFSETQ. With 0 bases removed from V and 6 bases from J, the gap between germline ends came to 13 bases. The CDR3 sequence: CASSLVQGSTNIQYF. CDR3 DNA (partial): TGCGCCAGCAGCTTGGTACAGGGTTCGACAAACATT. Combining the CDR3 with reference TRBV5-1 and TRBJ2-4 gives the whole variable domain KAGVTQTPRYLIKTRGQQVTLSCSPISGHRSVSWYQQTPGQGLQFLFEYFSETQRNKGNFPGRFSGRQFSNSRSEMNVSTLELGDSALYLCASSLVQGSTNIQYFGAGTRLSVL.

There are many counts of this clone. The sequence runs out 3 residues before the end of the CDR3; the remainder is reconstructed from the germline J gene. J is TRBJ1-6 and V is TRBV5-1; D may be TRBD1 (6 bases). Germline values: CDR1 SGHRS, CDR2 YFSETQ. V shed 2 bases and J shed 7 bases, with 19 bases lying between them. The length of the CDR3 is 17 residues. CDR3 residues: CASSFHQGSGGNSPLHF. CDR3 DNA (partial): TGCGCCAGCAGCTTCCACCAGGGGTCGGGGGGGAATTCACCC.

This clone was counted many times. With the read ending 3 residues before the CDR3 end, the germline J gene is used to fill in that end. The chain carries TRBV5-1 and TRBJ2-7, with TRBD1 identical over 9 bases. The V segment lost 0 bases and the J segment 0 bases; nucleotides outside the gene matches: 1. The CDR3 spans 15 residues. In germline, CDR1 is SGHRS, CDR2 YFSETQ. The CDR3 is CASSLGDRVSYEQYF. Incomplete CDR3 DNA: TGCGCCAGCAGCTTGGGGGACAGGGTCTCCTACGAG.

CDR3 protein: CASSPGLAGETQYF. Partial CDR3 DNA: TGTGCCAGCAGCCCGGGACTAGCAGGAGAGACC. The V gene is TRBV7-8, the J gene TRBJ2-5, with 9 bases identical to TRBD2. The read comes to an end 3 residues before the CDR3 does, leaving the germline J gene to fill in the end. Germline CDR1 is SGHVS and CDR2 is FQNEAQ. The CDR3 covers 14 residues. Trimming at V came to 5 bases and at J to 4 bases, leaving 5 bases not matched to a gene. The entire variable domain, with the rest obtained from reference TRBV7-8 and TRBJ2-5, is as follows: GAGVSQSPRYKVAKRGQDVALRCDPISGHVSLFWYQQALGQGPEFLTYFQNEAQLDKSGLPSDRFFAERPEGSVSTLKIQRTQQEDSAVYLCASSPGLAGETQYFGPGTRLLVL.

This clone was observed at least ten times. The read stops 3 residues short of the end of the CDR3; the missing end is completed from the germline J gene. This rearrangement joins TRBV6-2 or TRBV6-3 to TRBJ1-1; D unclear. Germline V gene data show CDR1 as MNHEY and CDR2 as SVGEGT. The CDR3 is 16 amino acids. The germline V and J ends were trimmed by 2 bases and 5 bases, with 18 bases remaining between them. The CDR3 protein is CASSYRSAASPTEAFF. The covered CDR3 bases are TGTGCCAGCAGTTACCGGAGCGCAGCCTCTCCAACTGAA.

This clone was counted many times. Sequencing ends 3 residues short of the CDR3 end; the germline J gene provides the rest. V is TRBV7-2 and J is TRBJ2-6; D not resolved. The ends were cut back, 6 bases at V and 7 bases at J, with 4 bases in the middle. CDR1 SGHTA and CDR2 FQGNSA come from the germline V gene. This CDR3 is built from 11 residues. CDR3 amino acids: CASRAANVLTF. The CDR3 DNA, read in part, is TGTGCCAGCAGGGCTGCCAACGTC.

A few counts support this clone. The CDR3 is cut off 3 residues early in the read; its end comes from the germline J gene. The chain links TRBV2 to TRBJ1-2; D unresolved. The CDR3 consists of 13 residues. V lost 6 bases, J lost 4 bases, and 12 bases lay in between. Germline CDR1 reads SNHLY; CDR2 reads FYNNEI. CDR3 protein: CASRRVGSYGYTF. The covered CDR3 bases are TGTGCCAGCAGGCGGGTGGGCTCCTATGGC.

Points on this clone: The read ends 3 residues shy of where the CDR3 ends; the end is completed using the germline J gene. This sequence joins TRBV7-9 and TRBJ2-7; a weak D match, TRBD2 (5 bases). With 2 bases removed from V and 5 bases from J, the gap between germline ends came to 10 bases. The CDR3 runs to 13 residues. CDR1 is SEHNR and CDR2 is FQNEAQ in the germline V gene (reference sequence). Incomplete CDR3 DNA: TGTGCCAGCAGCTTACGGGGTACCGACGAG. This encodes CASSLRGTDE. The entire CDR3 protein is CASSLRGTDEQYF.

This clone has a handful of counts. The CDR3 is cut off 3 residues early in the read; its end comes from the germline J gene. The chain links TRBV18 to TRBJ2-3; TRBD2 matches at 13 bases. With V trimmed by 7 bases and J by 1 base, 2 bases remained unmatched. CDR1 KGHSH and CDR2 LQKENI come from the germline V gene. CDR3 length: 15 residues. CDR3 in amino acids: CASFGTSGGTDTQYF. The sequenced part of the CDR3 DNA is TGTGCCAGCTTCGGGACTAGCGGGGGCACAGATACG. Together with reference TRBV18 and TRBJ2-3, the CDR3 gives the full variable domain: NAGVMQNPRHLVRRRGQEARLRCSPMKGHSHVYWYRQLPEEGLKFMVYLQKENIIDESGMPKERFSAEFPKEGPSILRIQQVVRGDSAAYFCASFGTSGGTDTQYFGPGTRLTVL.

This clone was seen repeatedly, ten times or more. An end of the junction differs from the germline gene, which may be a read error. The read terminates 3 residues ahead of where the CDR3 ends, so the germline J gene completes it. Other DNA sequences from this sample encode an identical CDR3 as well. V gene TRBV7-3 combines with J gene TRBJ1-6; no definite D call. The CDR3 is 18 residues long. Looked up from germline, CDR1 is SGHTA and CDR2 is FQGTGA. Here the CDR3 reads CASSLLASGRTYNSPLHF. Incomplete CDR3 DNA: TGCGCCAGCAGCTTACTAGCGTCCGGGCGCACCTATAATTCACCC. Full variable domain (remainder filled in from reference TRBV7-3 and TRBJ1-6): GAGVSQTPSNKVTEKGKYVELRCDPISGHTALYWYRQSLGQGPEFLIYFQGTGAADDSGLPNDRFFAVRPEGSVSTLKIQRTERGDSAVYLCASSLLASGRTYNSPLHFGNGTRLTVT.

As regards this clone: The read gets to within 3 residues of the CDR3 end, and the germline J gene fills in the rest. The rearrangement links TRBV7-8 to TRBJ1-1; D might be TRBD1 (5 bases). Germline values: CDR1 SGHVS, CDR2 FQNEAQ. This CDR3 contains 12 residues. The covered CDR3 bases are TGTGCCAGCAGCGTACTACAGGATGAG. Its protein product is CASSVLQDE. The CDR3 in its entirety is CASSVLQDEAFF.